The clone carrying this TCR beta chain has just a few counts. The antigen is unknown. These data belong to a study of blood T cells in healthy people across ages. On the study more broadly: With template switching, about one barcoded beta molecule was captured per two T cells.

A sample-barcoded 5' primer and a J-beta primer mix were used in a second PCR of roughly 7 to 12 cycles. A single record per CDR3 protein comes from TCRdb applying MiXCR to the 5' RACE reads. The table lists approximately 780,000 distinct CDR3 sequences, around 24% of them singletons. The V gene lost 0 bases and the J gene lost 3 bases, with 12 bases spanning the gap. The V gene's germline CDR1 is SGHRS and CDR2 YFSETQ. The CDR3 has 16 amino acids. General study findings and limits: With naive T cell percentage, TCR beta diversity showed a strong correlation.

This same sample was also taken into another study, of T cells of mothers and their children.

The gene calls are TRBV5-1 and TRBJ1-4; the D is unclear. The sequencing input was blood. The receptor comes from a boy aged 10-17 years in good health. CDR3 sequence reads: CASSLAGGSANEKLFF. Written as DNA, the CDR3 is TGCGCCAGCAGCTTGGCCGGAGGGTCAGCTAATGAAAAACTGTTTTTT. Full variable domain (missing parts from reference TRBV5-1 and TRBJ1-4): KAGVTQTPRYLIKTRGQQVTLSCSPISGHRSVSWYQQTPGQGLQFLFEYFSETQRNKGNFPGRFSGRQFSNSRSEMNVSTLELGDSALYLCASSLAGGSANEKLFFGSGTQLSVL.